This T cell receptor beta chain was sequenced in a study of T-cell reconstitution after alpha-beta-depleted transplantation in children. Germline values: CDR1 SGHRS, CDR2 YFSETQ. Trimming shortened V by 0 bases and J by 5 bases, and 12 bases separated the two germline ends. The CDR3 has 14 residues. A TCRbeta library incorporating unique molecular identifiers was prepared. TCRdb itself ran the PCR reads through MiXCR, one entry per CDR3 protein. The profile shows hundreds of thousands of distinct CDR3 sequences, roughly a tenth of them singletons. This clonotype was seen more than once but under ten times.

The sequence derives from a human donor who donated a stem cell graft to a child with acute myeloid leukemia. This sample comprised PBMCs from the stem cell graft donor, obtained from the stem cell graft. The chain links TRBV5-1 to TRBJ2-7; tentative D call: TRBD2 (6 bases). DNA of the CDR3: TGCGCCAGCAGCTTGGGACTAGGTCACGACGAGCAGTACTTC. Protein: CASSLGLGHDEQYF. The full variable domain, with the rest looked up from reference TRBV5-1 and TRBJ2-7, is KAGVTQTPRYLIKTRGQQVTLSCSPISGHRSVSWYQQTPGQGLQFLFEYFSETQRNKGNFPGRFSGRQFSNSRSEMNVSTLELGDSALYLCASSLGLGHDEQYFGPGTRLTVT.